This TCR beta chain was recovered during a study of OX40 agonist ivuxolimab in advanced cancers. Some clones are missing from TCRdb's copy, which holds only in-frame ones; the method was immunoSEQ multiplex PCR. The data show tens of thousands of clones, 87% seen once. V was shortened by 3 bases and J by 2 bases, with 10 bases between the two germline ends. Germline loops: CDR1 KGHSH, CDR2 LQKENI. This CDR3 is built from 14 residues. The gene calls are TRBV18 and TRBJ1-2; D is undetermined. The sequenced sample was CD4+ or CD8+ T cells sorted from blood, obtained in a trial of the OX40 agonist ivuxolimab. This clonotype was obtained from an adult with an advanced solid tumor such as melanoma, head and neck, liver or kidney cancer. The CDR3, as DNA: TGTGCCAGCTCACCCGGACTATTCAACTATGGCTACACCTTC. Translation: CASSPGLFNYGYTF.